This T cell receptor (beta chain) was captured by sequencing in a study of response to subunit inactivated influenza vaccine. Notes on the study in general: Researchers suggested that each seasonal influenza vaccination recruits few new T cells.

TCRdb used MiXCR to reprocess the RT-PCR reads, holding one entry per CDR3 protein. The sample records around 200,000 distinct CDR3 sequences, around 9.2% being singletons. Between the trimmed V and J ends, which lost 4 bases and 3 bases, there was a span of 12 bases. The CDR3 extends over 14 amino acids. Germline V gives CDR1 SNHLY, CDR2 FYNNEI. For this clonotype: Antigen unknown.

The specimen comprised non-naive T cells sorted from PBMCs, sampled on the day of vaccination. This receptor was taken from a man over 45 who received an inactivated influenza vaccine. The chain uses TRBV2 and TRBJ2-5, with D maybe TRBD2 (6 bases). The CDR3 reads CASSAGVGKETQYF. The CDR3 DNA reads TGTGCCAGCAGTGCGGGGGTCGGGAAAGAGACCCAGTACTTC.